This TCR beta chain was profiled in a study of CD8 T cells in ankylosing spondylitis. Regarding the study as a whole: Peripheral blood held disease-linked clones only at relatively low frequency, and these were CD8+. Roughly eight highly homologous variants made up a TCR beta motif that seemed to typify ankylosing spondylitis blood. Disease-associated clones were reportedly significantly overrepresented in matched ankylosing spondylitis synovial fluid.

V shed 4 bases, J shed 8 bases, and the junction held 4 bases outside the gene matches. CDR3 size: 13 residues. CDR1 SGHRS and CDR2 YFSETQ come from the germline V gene. TCR beta libraries were made by quantitative 5'-RACE with molecular barcodes. TCRdb recomputed calls from the 5' RACE reads with MiXCR, one row per CDR3 protein. This table holds tens of thousands of distinct CDR3 sequences, 5.3% found once. This clonotype was seen at least ten times. Its antigen is undetermined. This rearrangement joins TRBV5-1 to TRBJ2-1, with 9 positions matching TRBD1. The TCR sequence derives from a male donor with ankylosing spondylitis or in good health (not recorded which). Source material: blood, either unsorted or a sorted T cell fraction (not recorded which). The CDR3 sequence: CASSRTGVHEQFF. CDR3 sequence (DNA): TGCGCCAGCAGCCGGACAGGGGTTCATGAGCAGTTCTTC. The complete variable domain, with remaining parts taken from reference TRBV5-1 and TRBJ2-1, reads KAGVTQTPRYLIKTRGQQVTLSCSPISGHRSVSWYQQTPGQGLQFLFEYFSETQRNKGNFPGRFSGRQFSNSRSEMNVSTLELGDSALYLCASSRTGVHEQFFGPGTRLTVL.